The 6 T cell receptor beta chains below were found in one sample sequenced in a study of beta chain features in type 1 diabetes. Study conclusions and caveats: Shortening that was moderate but significant affected the TCRB CDR3s of Type 1 diabetes patients in all four CD4+ subsets.

Expressed TCRB transcripts were sequenced after all isolated RNA was converted to cDNA. TCRdb's table, derived via immunoSEQ multiplex PCR, lists solely in-frame clones and lacks some. The table includes around 310,000 clones, approximately 12% detected once. Antigens of these TCRs are unknown. Sequenced input: naive CD4+ T cells from blood. Receptor source: a woman aged 18-30 years with type 1 diabetes.

The chain links TRBV27 to TRBJ1-4, with 7 bases fitting TRBD1. The V and J ends lost 5 bases and 7 bases, in that order; junction bases with no gene match: 7. CDR1 MNHEY and CDR2 SMNVEV come from the germline V gene (reference sequence). This CDR3 is built from 14 residues. The CDR3 loop is CASSRTGATEKLFF. The CDR3 coding sequence is TGTGCCAGCAGTCGAACAGGGGCTACTGAAAAACTGTTTTTT.

V gene TRBV5-1 combines with J gene TRBJ2-1; TRBD1 matches at 9 bases. CDR1 and CDR2 from the germline V gene are SGHRS and YFSETQ. The junction had 5 bases not matched to a gene; V was cut back by 6 bases and J by 4 bases. The CDR3 is 14 residues long. As DNA, the CDR3 is TGCGCCAGCAACGCGGGACAGGGTTACAATGAGCAGTTCTTC. Residues: CASNAGQGYNEQFF.

This clone turned up a few times. The V and J genes are TRBV19 and TRBJ2-7; a possible D gene is TRBD1 (6 bases). The CDR3 is 12 amino acids. The V gene's germline CDR1 is LNHDA and CDR2 SQIVND (reference sequence). Trimming pared 9 bases from V and 3 bases from J, leaving 12 bases between. This CDR3 reads CARGGIVYEQYV. Written as DNA, the CDR3 is TGTGCCAGAGGGGGAATTGTCTACGAGCAGTACGTC.

In its sample, this clone was seen a few times. This chain links TRBV28 with TRBJ2-7; the match to TRBD1 covers 9 bases. The V and J ends lost 6 bases and 2 bases, in that order; junction bases with no gene match: 8. This CDR3 region has 15 residues. Per germline, CDR1 MDHEN and CDR2 SYDVKM. As DNA, the CDR3 is TGTGCCAGCAGAATAAACAGGGGGCCTACCTACGAGCAGTACTTC. Amino acid sequence: CASRINRGPTYEQYF.

This chain uses TRBV28 with TRBJ2-5; TRBD1 matches at 7 bases. The CDR3 is made up of 16 amino acids. V was clipped by 1 base and J by 2 bases; unmatched bases: 7. CDR1 is MDHEN, CDR2 SYDVKM, per germline. CDR3 DNA sequence: TGTGCCAGCAGTTTATTGTTGGGGACAGTTCAAGAGACCCAGTACTTC. As protein: CASSLLLGTVQETQYF.

This clone was found a few times. This chain uses TRBV9 with TRBJ2-3; possibly TRBD1 for D (6 bases). Germline V gives CDR1 SGDLS, CDR2 YYNGEE. The CDR3 is 13 residues long. Deletions cut 5 bases from V and 1 base from J, with 8 bases between. CDR3 nucleotide sequence: TGTGCCAGCAGGAGACAGGGCACAGATACGCAGTATTTT. Its translation: CASRRQGTDTQYF.